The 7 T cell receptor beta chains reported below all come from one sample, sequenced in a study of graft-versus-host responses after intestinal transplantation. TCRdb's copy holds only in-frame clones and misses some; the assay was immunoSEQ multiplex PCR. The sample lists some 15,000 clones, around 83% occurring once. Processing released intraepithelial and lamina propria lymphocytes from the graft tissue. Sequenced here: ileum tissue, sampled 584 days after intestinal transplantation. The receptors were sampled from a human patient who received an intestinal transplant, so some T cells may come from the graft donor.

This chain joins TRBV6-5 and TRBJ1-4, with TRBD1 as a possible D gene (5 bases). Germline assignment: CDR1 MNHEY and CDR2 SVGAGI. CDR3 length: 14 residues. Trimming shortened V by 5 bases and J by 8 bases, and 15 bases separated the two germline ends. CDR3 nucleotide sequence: TGTGCCAGCAGTCGTGGGGACTTTGGGGAAAAACTGTTTTTT. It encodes CASSRGDFGEKLFF.

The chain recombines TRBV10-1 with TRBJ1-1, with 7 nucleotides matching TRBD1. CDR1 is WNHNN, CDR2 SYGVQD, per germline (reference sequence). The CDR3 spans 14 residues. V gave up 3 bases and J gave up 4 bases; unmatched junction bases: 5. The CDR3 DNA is TGCGCCAGCAGTGACGGGACAGCGACCACTGAAGCTTTCTTT. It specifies CASSDGTATTEAFF.

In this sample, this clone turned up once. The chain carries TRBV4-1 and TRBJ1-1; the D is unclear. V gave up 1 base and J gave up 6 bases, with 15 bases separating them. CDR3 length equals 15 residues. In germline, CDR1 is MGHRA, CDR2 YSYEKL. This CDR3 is CASSQGPTLPAEAFF. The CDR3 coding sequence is TGCGCCAGCAGCCAAGGACCCACGCTACCTGCTGAAGCTTTCTTT.

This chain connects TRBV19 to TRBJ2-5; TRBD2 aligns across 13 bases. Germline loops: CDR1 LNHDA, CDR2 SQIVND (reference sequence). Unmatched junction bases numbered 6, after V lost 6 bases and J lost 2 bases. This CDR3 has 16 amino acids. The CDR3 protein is CASSRTSGGDQETQYF. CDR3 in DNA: TGTGCCAGTAGCCGGACTAGCGGGGGAGATCAAGAGACCCAGTACTTC.

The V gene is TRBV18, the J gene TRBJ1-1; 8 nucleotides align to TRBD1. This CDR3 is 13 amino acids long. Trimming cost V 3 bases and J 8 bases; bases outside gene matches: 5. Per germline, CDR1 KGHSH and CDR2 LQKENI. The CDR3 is CASSPDRVGEAFF. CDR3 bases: TGTGCCAGCTCACCGGACAGGGTTGGCGAAGCTTTCTTT.

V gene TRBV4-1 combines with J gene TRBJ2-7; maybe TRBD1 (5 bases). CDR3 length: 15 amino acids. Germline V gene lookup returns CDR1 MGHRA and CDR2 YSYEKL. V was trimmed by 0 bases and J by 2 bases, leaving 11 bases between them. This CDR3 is CASSQDQYRPYEQYF. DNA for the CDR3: TGCGCCAGCAGCCAAGATCAATACAGGCCCTACGAGCAGTACTTC.

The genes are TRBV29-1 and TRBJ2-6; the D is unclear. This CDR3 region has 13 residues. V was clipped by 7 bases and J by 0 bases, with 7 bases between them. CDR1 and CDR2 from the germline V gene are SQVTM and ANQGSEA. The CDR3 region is CSAVGSGANVLTF. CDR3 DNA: TGCAGCGCTGTTGGCTCTGGGGCCAACGTCCTGACTTTC.